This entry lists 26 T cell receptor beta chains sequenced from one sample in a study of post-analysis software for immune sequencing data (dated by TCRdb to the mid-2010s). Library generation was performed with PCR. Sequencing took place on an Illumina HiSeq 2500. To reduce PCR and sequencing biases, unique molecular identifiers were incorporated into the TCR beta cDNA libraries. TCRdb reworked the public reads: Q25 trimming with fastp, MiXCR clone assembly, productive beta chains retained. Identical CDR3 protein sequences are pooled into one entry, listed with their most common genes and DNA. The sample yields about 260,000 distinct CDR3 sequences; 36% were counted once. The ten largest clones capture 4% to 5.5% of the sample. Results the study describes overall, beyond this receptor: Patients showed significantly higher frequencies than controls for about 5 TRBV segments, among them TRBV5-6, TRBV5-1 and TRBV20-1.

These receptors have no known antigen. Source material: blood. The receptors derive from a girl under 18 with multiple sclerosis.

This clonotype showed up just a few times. DNA for the CDR3: TGTGCCAGCAGCCGAGAACCAGGGGGCCATGGCTACACCTTC. Its translation is CASSREPGGHGYTF. This rearrangement joins TRBV14 to TRBJ1-2, with 8 bases that match TRBD1. This CDR3 has 14 residues. The V and J ends lost 4 bases and 6 bases, in that order; junction bases with no gene match: 7. Germline CDR1 is SGHDN and CDR2 is FVKESK.

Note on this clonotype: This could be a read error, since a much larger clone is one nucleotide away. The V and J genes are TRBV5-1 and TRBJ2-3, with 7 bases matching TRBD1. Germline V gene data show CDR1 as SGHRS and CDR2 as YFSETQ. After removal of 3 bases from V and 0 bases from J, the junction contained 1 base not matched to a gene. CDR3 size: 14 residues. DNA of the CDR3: TGCGCCAGCAGCTGGGGACAGAGCACAGATACGCAGTATTTT. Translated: CASSWGQSTDTQYF. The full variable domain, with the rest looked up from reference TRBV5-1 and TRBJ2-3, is KAGVTQTPRYLIKTRGQQVTLSCSPISGHRSVSWYQQTPGQGLQFLFEYFSETQRNKGNFPGRFSGRQFSNSRSEMNVSTLELGDSALYLCASSWGQSTDTQYFGPGTRLTVL.

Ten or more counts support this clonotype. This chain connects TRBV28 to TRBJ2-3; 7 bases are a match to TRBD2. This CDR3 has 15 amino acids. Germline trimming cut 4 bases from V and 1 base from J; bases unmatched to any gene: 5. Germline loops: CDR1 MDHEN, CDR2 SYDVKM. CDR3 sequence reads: CASSSHREGTDTQYF. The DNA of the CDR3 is TGTGCCAGCAGTTCACACCGGGAGGGCACAGATACGCAGTATTTT.

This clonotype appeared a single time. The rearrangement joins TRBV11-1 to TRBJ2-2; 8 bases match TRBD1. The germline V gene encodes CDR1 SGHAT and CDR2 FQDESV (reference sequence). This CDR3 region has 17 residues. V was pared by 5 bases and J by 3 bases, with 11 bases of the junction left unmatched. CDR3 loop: CASSPRGQGCDTGELFF. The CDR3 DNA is TGTGCCAGCAGCCCGAGAGGACAGGGCTGCGACACCGGGGAGCTGTTTTTT.

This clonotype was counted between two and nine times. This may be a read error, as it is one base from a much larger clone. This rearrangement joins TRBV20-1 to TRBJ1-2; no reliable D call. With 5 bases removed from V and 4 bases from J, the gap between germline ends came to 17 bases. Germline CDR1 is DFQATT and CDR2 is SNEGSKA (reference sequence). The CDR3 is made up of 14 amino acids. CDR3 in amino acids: CSAPLDIQSYGYTF. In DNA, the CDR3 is TGCAGTGCTCCACTTGACATCCAAAGCTATGGCTACACCTTC.

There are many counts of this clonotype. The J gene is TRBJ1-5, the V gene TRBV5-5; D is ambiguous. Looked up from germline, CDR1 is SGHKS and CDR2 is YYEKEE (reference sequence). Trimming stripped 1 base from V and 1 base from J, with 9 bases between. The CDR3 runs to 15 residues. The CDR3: CASSLYTSSNQPQHF. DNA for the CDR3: TGTGCCAGCAGCTTGTATACCTCAAGCAATCAGCCCCAGCATTTT.

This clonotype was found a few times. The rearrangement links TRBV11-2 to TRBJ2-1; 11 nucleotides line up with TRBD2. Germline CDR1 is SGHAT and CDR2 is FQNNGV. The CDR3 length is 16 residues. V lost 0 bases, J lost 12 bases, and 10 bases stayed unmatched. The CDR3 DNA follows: TGTGCCAGCAGCTTAGAGTTGGTAGCGGGAGGGCCGAGGCAGTTCTTC. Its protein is CASSLELVAGGPRQFF.

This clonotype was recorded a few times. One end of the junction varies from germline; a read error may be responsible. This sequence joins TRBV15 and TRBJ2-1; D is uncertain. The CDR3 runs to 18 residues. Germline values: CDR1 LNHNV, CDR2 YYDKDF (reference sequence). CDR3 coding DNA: TGTGTCACCAGCAGATATAGACTTGCGCTCACCTCCTACAATGAGCAGTTCTTC. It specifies CVTSRYRLALTSYNEQFF.

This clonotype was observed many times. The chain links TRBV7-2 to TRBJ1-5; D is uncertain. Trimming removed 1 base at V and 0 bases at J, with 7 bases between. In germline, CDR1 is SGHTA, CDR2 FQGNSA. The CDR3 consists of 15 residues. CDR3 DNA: TGTGCCAGCAGCTTAGGGGGATATAGCAATCAGCCCCAGCATTTT. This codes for CASSLGGYSNQPQHF.

CDR3 bases: TGTGCCACAACAGGGGCCGGAAACAATGAGCAGTTCTTC. Translating it yields CATTGAGNNEQFF. V is TRBV10-3 and J is TRBJ2-1; 7 positions agree with TRBD1. CDR1 and CDR2 from the germline V gene are ENHRY and SYGVKD. The V and J ends lost 10 bases and 5 bases, in that order; junction bases with no gene match: 8. The CDR3 spans 13 residues.

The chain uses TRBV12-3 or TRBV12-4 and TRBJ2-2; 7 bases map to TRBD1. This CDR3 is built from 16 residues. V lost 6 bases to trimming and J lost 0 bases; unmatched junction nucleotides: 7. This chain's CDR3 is CASRERTGANTGELFF. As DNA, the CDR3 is TGTGCCAGCAGGGAGAGGACAGGCGCGAACACCGGGGAGCTGTTTTTT.

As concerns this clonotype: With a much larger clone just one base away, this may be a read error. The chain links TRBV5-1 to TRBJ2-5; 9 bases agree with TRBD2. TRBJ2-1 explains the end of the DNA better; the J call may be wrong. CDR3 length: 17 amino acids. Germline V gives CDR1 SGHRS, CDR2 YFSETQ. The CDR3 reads CASSLGASGENQETQFF. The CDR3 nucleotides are TGCGCCAGCAGCTTGGGAGCTAGCGGGGAGAACCAAGAGACCCAGTTCTTC.

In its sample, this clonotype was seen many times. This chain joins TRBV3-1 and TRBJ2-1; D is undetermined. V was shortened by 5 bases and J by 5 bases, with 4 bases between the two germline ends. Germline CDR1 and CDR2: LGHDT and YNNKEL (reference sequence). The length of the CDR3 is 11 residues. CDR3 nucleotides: TGTGCCAGCAGCACCAACAATGAGCAGTTCTTC. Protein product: CASSTNNEQFF.

CDR3 sequence: CASSFQRDYNEQYF. CDR3 DNA: TGTGCCAGCAGTTTCCAGCGGGACTACAATGAGCAGTACTTC. This chain links TRBV28 with TRBJ2-1; 7 bases line up with TRBD2. The better agreement between TRBJ2-7 and the DNA end casts doubt on the J call. The germline V gene encodes CDR1 MDHEN and CDR2 SYDVKM. The CDR3 spans 14 residues.

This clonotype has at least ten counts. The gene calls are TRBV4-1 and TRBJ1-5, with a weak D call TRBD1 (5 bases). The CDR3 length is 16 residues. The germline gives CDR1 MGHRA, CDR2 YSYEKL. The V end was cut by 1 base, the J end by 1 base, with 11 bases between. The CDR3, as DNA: TGCGCCAGCAGCCAAGCGGCGGGGCTAAGCAATCAGCCCCAGCATTTT. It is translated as CASSQAAGLSNQPQHF.

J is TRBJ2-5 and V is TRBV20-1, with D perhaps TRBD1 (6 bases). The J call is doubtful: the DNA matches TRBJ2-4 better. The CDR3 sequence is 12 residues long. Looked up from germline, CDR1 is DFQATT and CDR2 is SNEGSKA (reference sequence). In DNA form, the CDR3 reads TGCAGTGCTAGCCTAGAGGGGGACATTCAGTACTTC. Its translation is CSASLEGDIQYF.

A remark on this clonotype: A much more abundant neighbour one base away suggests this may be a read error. In DNA form, the CDR3 reads TGTGCCAGCAGTTTATCGGAGGTGACAGAGCAGTACTTC. It translates to CASSLSEVTEQYF. This chain uses TRBV28 with TRBJ2-5; perhaps D is TRBD1 or TRBD2 (5 bases each). CDR1 is MDHEN, CDR2 SYDVKM, per germline. The CDR3 sequence is 13 residues long. The germline V and J ends were trimmed by 1 base and 11 bases, with 14 bases remaining between them.

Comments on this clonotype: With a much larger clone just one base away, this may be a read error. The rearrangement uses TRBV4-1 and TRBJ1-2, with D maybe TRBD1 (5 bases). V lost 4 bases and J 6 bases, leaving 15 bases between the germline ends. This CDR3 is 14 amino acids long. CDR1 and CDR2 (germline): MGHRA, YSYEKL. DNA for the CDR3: TGCGCCAGCAGCCTGGAGGGGCTAGACCATGGCTACACCTTC. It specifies CASSLEGLDHGYTF.

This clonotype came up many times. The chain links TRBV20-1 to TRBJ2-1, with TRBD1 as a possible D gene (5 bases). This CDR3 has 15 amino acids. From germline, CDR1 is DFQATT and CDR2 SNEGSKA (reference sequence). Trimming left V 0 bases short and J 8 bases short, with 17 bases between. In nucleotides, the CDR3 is TGCAGTGCTAGAGATCCAACTCAAGGGGTATATGAGCAGTTCTTC. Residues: CSARDPTQGVYEQFF.

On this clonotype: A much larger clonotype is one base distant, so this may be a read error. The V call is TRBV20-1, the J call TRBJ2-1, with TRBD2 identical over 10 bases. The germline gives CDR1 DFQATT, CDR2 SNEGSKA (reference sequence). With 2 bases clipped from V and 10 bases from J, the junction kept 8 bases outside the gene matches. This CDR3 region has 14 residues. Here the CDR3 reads CSARRLAGDYEQFF. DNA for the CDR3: TGCAGTGCTAGAAGGCTAGCGGGGGACTACGAGCAGTTCTTC.

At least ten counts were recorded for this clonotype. Here the CDR3 reads CASSTPSGLGAGRGYTF. In DNA form, the CDR3 reads TGTGCCAGCAGCACGCCGTCGGGTCTGGGGGCTGGCAGGGGCTACACCTTC. The chain uses TRBV7-9 and TRBJ1-2; TRBD1 is a possible D gene (6 bases). V dropped 5 bases and J dropped 8 bases, with 27 bases sitting between them. From germline, CDR1 is SEHNR and CDR2 FQNEAQ (reference sequence). The CDR3 runs to 17 residues.

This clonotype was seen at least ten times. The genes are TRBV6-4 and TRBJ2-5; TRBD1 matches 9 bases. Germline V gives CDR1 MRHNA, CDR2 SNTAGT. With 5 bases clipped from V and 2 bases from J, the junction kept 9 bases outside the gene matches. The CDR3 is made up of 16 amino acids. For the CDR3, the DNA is TGTGCCAGCAGTCCACGCTCGGGACAGGGTCAAGAGACCCAGTACTTC. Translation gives CASSPRSGQGQETQYF.

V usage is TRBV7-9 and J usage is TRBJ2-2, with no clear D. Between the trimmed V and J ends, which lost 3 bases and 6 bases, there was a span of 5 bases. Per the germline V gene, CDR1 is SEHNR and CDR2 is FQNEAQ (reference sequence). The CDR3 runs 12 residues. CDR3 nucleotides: TGTGCCAGCAGCTTTTCCCCCGGGGAGCTGTTTTTT. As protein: CASSFSPGELFF.

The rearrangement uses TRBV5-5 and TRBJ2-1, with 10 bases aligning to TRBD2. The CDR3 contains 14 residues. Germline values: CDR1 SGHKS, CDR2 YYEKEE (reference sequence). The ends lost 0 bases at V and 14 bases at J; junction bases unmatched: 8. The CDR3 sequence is CASSLEASGSIKFF. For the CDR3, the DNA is TGTGCCAGCAGCTTGGAAGCTAGCGGGAGCATCAAGTTCTTC. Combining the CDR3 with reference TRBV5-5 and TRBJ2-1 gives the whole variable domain DAGVTQSPTHLIKTRGQQVTLRCSPISGHKSVSWYQQVLGQGPQFIFQYYEKEERGRGNFPDRFSARQFPNYSSELNVNALLLGDSALYLCASSLEASGSIKFFGPGTRLTVL.

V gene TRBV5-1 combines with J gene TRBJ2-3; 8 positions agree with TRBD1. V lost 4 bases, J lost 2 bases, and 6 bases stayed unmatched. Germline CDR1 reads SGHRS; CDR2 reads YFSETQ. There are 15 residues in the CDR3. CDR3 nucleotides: TGCGCCAGCAGCATCGGGACAGGATACACAGATACGCAGTATTTT. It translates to CASSIGTGYTDTQYF.

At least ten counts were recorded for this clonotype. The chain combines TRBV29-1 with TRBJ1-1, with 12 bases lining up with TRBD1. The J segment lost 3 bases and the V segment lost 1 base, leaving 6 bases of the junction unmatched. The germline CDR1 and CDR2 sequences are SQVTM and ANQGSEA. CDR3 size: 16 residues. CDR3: CSVEVPGQGAYTEAFF. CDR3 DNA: TGCAGCGTTGAAGTGCCGGGACAGGGGGCTTACACTGAAGCTTTCTTT.